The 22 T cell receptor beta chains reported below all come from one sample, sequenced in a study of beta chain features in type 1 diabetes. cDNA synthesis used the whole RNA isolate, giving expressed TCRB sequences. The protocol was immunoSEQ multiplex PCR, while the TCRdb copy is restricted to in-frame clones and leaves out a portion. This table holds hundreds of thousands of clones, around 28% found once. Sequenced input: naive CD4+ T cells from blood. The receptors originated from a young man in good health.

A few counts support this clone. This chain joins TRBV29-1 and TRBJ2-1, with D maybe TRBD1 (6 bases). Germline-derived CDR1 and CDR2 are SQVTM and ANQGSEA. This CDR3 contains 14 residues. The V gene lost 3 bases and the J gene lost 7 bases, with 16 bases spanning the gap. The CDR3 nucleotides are TGCAGCGTTGATCGACAAACCCAGGGGAATGAGCAGTTCTTC. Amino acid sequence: CSVDRQTQGNEQFF.

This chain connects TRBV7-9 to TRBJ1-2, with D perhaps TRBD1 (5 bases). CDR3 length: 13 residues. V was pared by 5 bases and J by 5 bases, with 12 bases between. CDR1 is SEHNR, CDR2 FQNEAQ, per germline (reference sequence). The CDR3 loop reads CASSASQGYGYTF. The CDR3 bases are TGTGCCAGCAGCGCGTCCCAGGGATATGGCTACACCTTC.

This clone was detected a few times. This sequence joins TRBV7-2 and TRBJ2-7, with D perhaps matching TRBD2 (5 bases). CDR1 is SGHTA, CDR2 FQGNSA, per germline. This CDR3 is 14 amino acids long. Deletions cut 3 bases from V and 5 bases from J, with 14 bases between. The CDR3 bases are TGTGCCAGCAGCTTTAGTCGGTCGCGGGACGAGCAGTACTTC. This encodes CASSFSRSRDEQYF.

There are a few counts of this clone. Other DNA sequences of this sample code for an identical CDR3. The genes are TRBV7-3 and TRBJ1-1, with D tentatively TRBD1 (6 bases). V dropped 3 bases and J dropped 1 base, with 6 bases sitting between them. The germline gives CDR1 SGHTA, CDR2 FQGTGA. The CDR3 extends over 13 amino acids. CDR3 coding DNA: TGTGCCAGCAGCTTGACAGGGAACACTGAAGCTTTCTTT. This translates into CASSLTGNTEAFF.

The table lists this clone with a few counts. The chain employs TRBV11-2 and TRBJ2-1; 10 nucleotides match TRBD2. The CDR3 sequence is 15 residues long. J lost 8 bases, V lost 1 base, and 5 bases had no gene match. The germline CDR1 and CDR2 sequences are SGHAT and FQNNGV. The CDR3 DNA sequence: TGTGCCAGCAGCTTAGCTAGCGGGAGTCAGGATGAGCAGTTCTTC. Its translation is CASSLASGSQDEQFF.

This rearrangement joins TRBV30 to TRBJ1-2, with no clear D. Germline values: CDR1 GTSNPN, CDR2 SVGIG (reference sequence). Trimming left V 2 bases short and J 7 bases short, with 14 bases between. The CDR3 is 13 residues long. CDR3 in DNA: TGTGCCTGGAGTCCCTCCGGTTTGGGTGGCTACACCTTC. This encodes CAWSPSGLGGYTF.

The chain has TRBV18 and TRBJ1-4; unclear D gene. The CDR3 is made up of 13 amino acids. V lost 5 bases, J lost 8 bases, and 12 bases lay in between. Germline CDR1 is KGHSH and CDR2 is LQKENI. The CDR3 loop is CASSKTPGEKLFF. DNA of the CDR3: TGTGCCAGCTCAAAAACCCCGGGGGAAAAACTGTTTTTT.

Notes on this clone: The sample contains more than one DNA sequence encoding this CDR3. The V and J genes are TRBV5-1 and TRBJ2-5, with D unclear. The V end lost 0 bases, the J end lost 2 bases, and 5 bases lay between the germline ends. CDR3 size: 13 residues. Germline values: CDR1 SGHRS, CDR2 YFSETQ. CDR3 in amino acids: CASSLVGQETQYF. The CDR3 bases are TGCGCCAGCAGCTTGGTAGGTCAAGAGACCCAGTACTTC.

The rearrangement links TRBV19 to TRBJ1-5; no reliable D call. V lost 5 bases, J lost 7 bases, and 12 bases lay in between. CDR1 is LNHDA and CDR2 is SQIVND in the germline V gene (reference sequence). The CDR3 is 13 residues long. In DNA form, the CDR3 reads TGTGCCAGTAGTGTCCTCCAGGAGCAGCCCCAGCATTTT. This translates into CASSVLQEQPQHF.

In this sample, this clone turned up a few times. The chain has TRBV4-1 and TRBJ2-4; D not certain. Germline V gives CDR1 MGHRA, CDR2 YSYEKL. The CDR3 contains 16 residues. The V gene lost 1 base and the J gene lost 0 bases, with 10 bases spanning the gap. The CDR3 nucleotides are TGCGCCAGCAGCCAAGGGGCCTTGGGAGCCAAAAACATTCAGTACTTC. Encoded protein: CASSQGALGAKNIQYF.

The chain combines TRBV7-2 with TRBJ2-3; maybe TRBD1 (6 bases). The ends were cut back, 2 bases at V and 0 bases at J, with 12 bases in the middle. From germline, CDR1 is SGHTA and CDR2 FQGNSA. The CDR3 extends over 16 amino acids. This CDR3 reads CASSLLTGSSTDTQYF. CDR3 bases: TGTGCCAGCAGCTTACTAACAGGGTCTAGCACAGATACGCAGTATTTT.

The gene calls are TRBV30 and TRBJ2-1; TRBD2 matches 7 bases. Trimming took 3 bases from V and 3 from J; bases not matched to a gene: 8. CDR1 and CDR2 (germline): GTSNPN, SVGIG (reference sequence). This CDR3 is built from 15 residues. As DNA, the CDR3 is TGTGCCTGGAGAACGAAGGGACTAAGCTACAATGAGCAGTTCTTC. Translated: CAWRTKGLSYNEQFF.

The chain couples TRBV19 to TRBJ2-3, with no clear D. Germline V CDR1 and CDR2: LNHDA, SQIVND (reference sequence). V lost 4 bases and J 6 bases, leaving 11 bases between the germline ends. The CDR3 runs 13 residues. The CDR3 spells CASSTRSEDTQYF. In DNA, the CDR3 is TGTGCCAGTAGTACCCGGTCAGAGGATACGCAGTATTTT.

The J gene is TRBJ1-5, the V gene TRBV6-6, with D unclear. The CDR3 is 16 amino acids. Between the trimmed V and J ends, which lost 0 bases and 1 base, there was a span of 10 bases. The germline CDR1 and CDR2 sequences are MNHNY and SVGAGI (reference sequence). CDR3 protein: CASSYSKAGSNQPQHF. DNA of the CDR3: TGTGCCAGCAGTTACTCGAAGGCCGGGAGCAATCAGCCCCAGCATTTT.

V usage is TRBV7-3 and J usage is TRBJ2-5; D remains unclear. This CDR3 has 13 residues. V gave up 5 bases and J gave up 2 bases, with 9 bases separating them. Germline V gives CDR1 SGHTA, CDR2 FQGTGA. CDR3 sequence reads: CASSAEPQETQYF. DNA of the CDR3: TGTGCCAGCAGCGCCGAGCCTCAAGAGACCCAGTACTTC.

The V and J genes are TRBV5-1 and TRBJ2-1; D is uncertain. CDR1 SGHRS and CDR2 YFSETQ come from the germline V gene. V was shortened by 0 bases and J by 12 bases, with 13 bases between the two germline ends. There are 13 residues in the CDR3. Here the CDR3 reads CASSLASDHGQFF. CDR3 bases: TGCGCCAGCAGCTTGGCAAGCGACCATGGGCAGTTCTTC.

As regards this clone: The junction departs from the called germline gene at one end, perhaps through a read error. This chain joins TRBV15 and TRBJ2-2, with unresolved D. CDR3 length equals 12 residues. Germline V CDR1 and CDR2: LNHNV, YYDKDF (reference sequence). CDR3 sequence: CATSSSTRELFF. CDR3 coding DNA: TGTGCCACCAGCAGCTCCACCCGGGAGCTGTTTTTT.

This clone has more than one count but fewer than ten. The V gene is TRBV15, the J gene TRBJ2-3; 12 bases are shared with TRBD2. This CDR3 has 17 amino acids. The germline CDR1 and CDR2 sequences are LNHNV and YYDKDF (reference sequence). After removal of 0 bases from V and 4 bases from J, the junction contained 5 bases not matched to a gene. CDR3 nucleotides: TGTGCCACCAGCAGAGATCTGACTAGCGGGAGCGCAGATACGCAGTATTTT. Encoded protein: CATSRDLTSGSADTQYF.

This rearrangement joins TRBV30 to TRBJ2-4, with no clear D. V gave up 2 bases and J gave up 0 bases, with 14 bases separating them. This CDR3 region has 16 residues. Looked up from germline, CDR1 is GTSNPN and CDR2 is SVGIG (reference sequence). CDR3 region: CAWSPLRSLAKNIQYF. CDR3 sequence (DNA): TGTGCCTGGAGTCCCCTCAGATCTCTAGCCAAAAACATTCAGTACTTC.

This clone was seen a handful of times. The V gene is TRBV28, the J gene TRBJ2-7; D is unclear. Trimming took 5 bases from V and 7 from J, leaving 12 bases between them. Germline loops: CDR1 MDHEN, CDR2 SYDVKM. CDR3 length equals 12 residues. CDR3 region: CASSVPRGEQYF. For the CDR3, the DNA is TGTGCCAGCAGTGTGCCTCGCGGAGAGCAGTACTTC.

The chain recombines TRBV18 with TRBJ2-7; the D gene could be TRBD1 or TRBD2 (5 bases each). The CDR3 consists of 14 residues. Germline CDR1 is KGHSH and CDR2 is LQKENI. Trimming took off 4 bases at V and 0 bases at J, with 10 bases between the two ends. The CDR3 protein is CASSRAGTSYEQYF. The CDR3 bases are TGTGCCAGCTCACGGGCAGGGACCTCCTACGAGCAGTACTTC.

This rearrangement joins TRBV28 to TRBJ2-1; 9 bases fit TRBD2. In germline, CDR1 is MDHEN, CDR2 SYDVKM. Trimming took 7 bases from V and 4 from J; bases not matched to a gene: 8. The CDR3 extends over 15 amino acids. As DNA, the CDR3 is TGTGCCAGCACCCTTAGCGGGAGTGCATACAATGAGCAGTTCTTC. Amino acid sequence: CASTLSGSAYNEQFF.